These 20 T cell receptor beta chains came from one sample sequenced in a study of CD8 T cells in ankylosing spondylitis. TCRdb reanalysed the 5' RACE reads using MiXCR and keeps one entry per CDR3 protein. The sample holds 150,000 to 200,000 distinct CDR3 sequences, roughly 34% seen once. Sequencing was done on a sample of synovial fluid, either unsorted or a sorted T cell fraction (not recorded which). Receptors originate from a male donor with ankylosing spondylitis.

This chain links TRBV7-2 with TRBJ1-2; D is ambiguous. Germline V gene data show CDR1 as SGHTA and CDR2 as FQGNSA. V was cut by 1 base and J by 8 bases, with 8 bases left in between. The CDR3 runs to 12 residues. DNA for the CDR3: TGTGCCAGCAGCTTAGTGCGGGGAGGCTACACCTTC. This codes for CASSLVRGGYTF.

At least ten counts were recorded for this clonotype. The CDR3 DNA reads TGCAGTTCGGACTTCCAAGAGACCCAGTACTTC. As protein: CSSDFQETQYF. This chain links TRBV20-1 with TRBJ2-5; the D gene is possibly TRBD2 (5 bases). Germline values: CDR1 DFQATT, CDR2 SNEGSKA (reference sequence). This CDR3 region has 11 residues. V was cut by 8 bases and J by 1 base, with 8 bases left in between.

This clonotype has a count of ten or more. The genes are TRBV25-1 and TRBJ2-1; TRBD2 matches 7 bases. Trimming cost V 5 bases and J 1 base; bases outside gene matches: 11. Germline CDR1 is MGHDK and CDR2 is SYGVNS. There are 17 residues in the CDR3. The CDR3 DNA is TGTGCCAGCAGTCTAGTCCTAGCGGCCATATCCTACAATGAGCAGTTCTTC. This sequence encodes CASSLVLAAISYNEQFF. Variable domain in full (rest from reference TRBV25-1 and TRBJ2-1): EADIYQTPRYLVIGTGKKITLECSQTMGHDKMYWYQQDPGMELHLIHYSYGVNSTEKGDLSSESTVSRIRTEHFPLTLESARPSHTSQYLCASSLVLAAISYNEQFFGPGTRLTVL.

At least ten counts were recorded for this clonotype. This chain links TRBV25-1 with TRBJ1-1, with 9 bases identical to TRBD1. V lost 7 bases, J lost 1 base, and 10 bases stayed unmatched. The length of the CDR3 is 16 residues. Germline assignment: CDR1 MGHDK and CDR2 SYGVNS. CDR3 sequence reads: CASKEGTGTRNTEAFF. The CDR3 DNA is TGTGCCAGCAAGGAGGGGACAGGGACTAGGAACACTGAAGCTTTCTTT.

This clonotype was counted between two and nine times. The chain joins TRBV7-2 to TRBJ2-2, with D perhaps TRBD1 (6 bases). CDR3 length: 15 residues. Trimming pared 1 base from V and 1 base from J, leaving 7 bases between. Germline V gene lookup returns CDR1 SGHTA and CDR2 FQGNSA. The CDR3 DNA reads TGTGCCAGCAGCTTAGTACAGGGGAACACCGGGGAGCTGTTTTTT. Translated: CASSLVQGNTGELFF.

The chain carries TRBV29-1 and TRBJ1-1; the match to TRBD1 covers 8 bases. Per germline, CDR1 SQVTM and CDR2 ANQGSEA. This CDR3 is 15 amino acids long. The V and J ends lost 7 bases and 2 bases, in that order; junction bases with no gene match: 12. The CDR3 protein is CSGWTGTIINTEAFF. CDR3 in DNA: TGCAGCGGCTGGACAGGGACGATAATAAACACTGAAGCTTTCTTT.

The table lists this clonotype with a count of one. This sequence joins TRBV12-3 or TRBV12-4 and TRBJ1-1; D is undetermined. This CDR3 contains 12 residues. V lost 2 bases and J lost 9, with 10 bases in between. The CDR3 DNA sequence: TGTGCCAGCAGTTTAAAGGGATGGAAAGCTTTCTTT. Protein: CASSLKGWKAFF.

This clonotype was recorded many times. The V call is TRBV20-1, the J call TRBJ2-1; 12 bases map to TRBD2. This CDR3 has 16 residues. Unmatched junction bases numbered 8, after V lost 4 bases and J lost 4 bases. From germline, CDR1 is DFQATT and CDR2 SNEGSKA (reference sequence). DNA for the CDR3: TGCAGTGCTAAACCAGGACTAGCGGGGCGATACAATGAGCAGTTCTTC. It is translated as CSAKPGLAGRYNEQFF.

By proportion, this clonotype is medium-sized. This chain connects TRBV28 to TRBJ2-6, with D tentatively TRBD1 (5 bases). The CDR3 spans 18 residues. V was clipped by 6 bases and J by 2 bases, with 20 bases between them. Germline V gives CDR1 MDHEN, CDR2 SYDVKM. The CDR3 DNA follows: TGTGCCAGCAGGCCCGAAACACCGGCAGGGCCTGGGGCCAACGTCCTGACTTTC. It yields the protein CASRPETPAGPGANVLTF.

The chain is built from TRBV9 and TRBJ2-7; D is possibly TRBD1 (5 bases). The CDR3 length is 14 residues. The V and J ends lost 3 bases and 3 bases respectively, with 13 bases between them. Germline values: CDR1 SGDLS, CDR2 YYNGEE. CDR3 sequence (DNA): TGTGCCAGCAGCGCAACGACAGTAGGCTACGAGCAGTACTTC. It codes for CASSATTVGYEQYF. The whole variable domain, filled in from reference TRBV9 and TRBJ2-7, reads DSGVTQTPKHLITATGQRVTLRCSPRSGDLSVYWYQQSLDQGLQFLIQYYNGEERAKGNILERFSAQQFPDLHSELNLSSLELGDSALYFCASSATTVGYEQYFGPGTRLTVT.

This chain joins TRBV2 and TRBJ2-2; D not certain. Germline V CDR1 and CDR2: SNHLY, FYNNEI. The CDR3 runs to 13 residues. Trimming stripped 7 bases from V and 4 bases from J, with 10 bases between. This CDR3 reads CASKVDLTGELFF. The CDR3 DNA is TGTGCCAGCAAAGTGGACCTCACCGGGGAGCTGTTTTTT.

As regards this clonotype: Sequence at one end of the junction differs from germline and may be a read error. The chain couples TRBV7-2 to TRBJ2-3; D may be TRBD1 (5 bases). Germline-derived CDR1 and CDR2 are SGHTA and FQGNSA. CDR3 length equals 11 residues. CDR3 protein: CASSSYGIGAF. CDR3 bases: TGTGCCAGCAGCTCATACGGTATTGGGGCTTTT.

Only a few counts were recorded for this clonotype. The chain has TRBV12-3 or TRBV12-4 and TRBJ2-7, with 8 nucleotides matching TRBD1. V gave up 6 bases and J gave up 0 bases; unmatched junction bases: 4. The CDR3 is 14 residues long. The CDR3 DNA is TGTGCCAGCAGCAGGACAGGGCTCTCCTACGAGCAGTACTTC. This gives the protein CASSRTGLSYEQYF.

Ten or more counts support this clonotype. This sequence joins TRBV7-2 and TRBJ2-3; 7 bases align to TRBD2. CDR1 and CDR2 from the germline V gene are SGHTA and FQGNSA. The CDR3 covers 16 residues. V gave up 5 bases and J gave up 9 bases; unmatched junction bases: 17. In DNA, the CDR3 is TGTGCCAGCAGCCCCCAGACTAGCCCCCGTGCAGCAACGCAGTATTTT. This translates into CASSPQTSPRAATQYF.

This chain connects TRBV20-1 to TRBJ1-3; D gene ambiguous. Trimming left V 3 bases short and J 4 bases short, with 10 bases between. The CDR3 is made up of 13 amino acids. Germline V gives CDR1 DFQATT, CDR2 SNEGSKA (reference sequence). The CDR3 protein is CSASIGVGNTIYF. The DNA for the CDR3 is TGCAGTGCTAGTATTGGGGTCGGAAACACCATATATTTT.

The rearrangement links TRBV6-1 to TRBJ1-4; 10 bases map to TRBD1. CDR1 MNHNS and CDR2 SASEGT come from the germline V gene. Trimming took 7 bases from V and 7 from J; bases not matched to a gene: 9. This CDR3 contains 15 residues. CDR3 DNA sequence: TGTGCCAGCACCTCCTCTGGACAGGGGGGTGAAAAACTGTTTTTT. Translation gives CASTSSGQGGEKLFF.

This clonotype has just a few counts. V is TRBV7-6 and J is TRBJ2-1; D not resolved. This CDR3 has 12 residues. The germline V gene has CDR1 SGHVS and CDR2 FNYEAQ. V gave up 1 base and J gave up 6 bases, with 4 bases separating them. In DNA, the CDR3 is TGTGCCAGCAGCTTAGAGTTCAATGAGCAGTTCTTC. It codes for CASSLEFNEQFF.

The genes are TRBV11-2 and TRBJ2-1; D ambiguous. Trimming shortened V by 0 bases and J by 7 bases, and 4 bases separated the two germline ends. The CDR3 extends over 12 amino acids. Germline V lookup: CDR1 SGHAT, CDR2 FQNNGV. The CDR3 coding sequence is TGTGCCAGCAGCTTAGATCGGAATGAGCAGTTCTTC. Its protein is CASSLDRNEQFF.

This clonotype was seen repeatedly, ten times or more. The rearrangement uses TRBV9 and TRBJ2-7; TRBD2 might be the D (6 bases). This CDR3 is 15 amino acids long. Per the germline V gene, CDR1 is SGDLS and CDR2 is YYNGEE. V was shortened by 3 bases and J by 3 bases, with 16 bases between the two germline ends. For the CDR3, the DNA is TGTGCCAGCAGCGCGTCGAGTCTAGCGTTCTACGAGCAGTACTTC. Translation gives CASSASSLAFYEQYF.

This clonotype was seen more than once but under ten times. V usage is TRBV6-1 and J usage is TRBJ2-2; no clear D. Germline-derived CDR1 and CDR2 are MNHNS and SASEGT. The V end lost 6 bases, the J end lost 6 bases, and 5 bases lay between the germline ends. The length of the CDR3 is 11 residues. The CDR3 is CASRESGELFF. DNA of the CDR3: TGTGCCAGCAGGGAATCCGGGGAGCTGTTTTTT.